This T cell receptor (beta chain) appears in the sequencing data of a study of T cell responses to AZD1222 COVID-19 vaccine. The count of this clone is one. V lost 3 bases, J lost 9 bases, and 11 bases stayed unmatched. Germline V lookup: CDR1 LGHNA, CDR2 YNFKEQ. The CDR3 sequence is 17 residues long. Data came from immunoSEQ multiplex PCR; TCRdb stores just in-frame clones and leaves some out. The table records roughly 120,000 clones, more than 75% of them present only once. The clonotype comes from an adult in good health. The sequenced sample was peripheral blood, obtained on day 0 of AZD1222 vaccination. The chain is built from TRBV4-2 and TRBJ2-1; 13 nucleotides align to TRBD2. The CDR3 sequence is CASSQPGLAGVWAEQFF. CDR3 nucleotides: TGTGCCAGCAGCCAGCCCGGACTAGCGGGGGTCTGGGCTGAGCAGTTCTTC.